The source of this T cell receptor beta chain is a study of blood T cell repertoires in COVID-19. Study-wide context: Sites across the United States, Italy and Spain contributed samples from acute and convalescent COVID-19.

Original processing methods: Nucleated cell number was recorded as an estimate derived from reference gene primer amplification. This table comes from immunoSEQ multiplex PCR, and its TCRdb copy is limited to in-frame clones, with some not included. V and J calls and clone size come straight from that table; D and trimming were deduced from the DNA. Among around 70,000 clones listed, about 90% were seen once. Between the trimmed V and J ends, which lost 0 bases and 9 bases, there was a span of 16 bases. This CDR3 comprises 16 residues. CDR1 and CDR2 (germline): SGHRS, YFSETQ. This chain links TRBV5-1 with TRBJ1-6; D gene unclear. Sample: peripheral blood. This TCR was sampled from a human donor in a cohort sampled during active COVID-19. Here the CDR3 reads CASSLDTAEGSSPLHF. The CDR3 bases are TGCGCCAGCAGCTTGGACACCGCGGAGGGCAGTTCACCCCTCCACTTT.